This TCR beta chain was captured by sequencing in a study of T cell repertoires and Cas9 in healthy adults. Study at large: SpCas9-reactive CD4 and CD8 T cells were characterized for potency, cytotoxicity and lineage. Study findings and constraints: SpCas9-reactive regulatory T cells reportedly mitigated SpCas9-reactive effector T cells in vitro.

Remarks on this clone: Its antigen remains unidentified.

Trimming left V 1 base short and J 0 bases short, with 13 bases between. This CDR3 has 16 amino acids. Germline loops: CDR1 LGHNA, CDR2 YSLEER. The protocol was immunoSEQ multiplex PCR, while the TCRdb copy is restricted to in-frame clones and leaves out a portion. The sample yields about 22,000 clones, under 95% seen once. Sample: CD4+ effector T cells (CD127+, CD25-, CD137-, CD154-) from PBMCs; culture status not recorded. This sequence originates from a human donor in good health. The chain couples TRBV4-3 to TRBJ2-7, with a weak D call TRBD1 (5 bases). The CDR3 sequence: CASSQGGITGSYEQYF. The CDR3 nucleotides read TGCGCCAGCAGCCAAGGGGGCATCACGGGCTCCTACGAGCAGTACTTC.